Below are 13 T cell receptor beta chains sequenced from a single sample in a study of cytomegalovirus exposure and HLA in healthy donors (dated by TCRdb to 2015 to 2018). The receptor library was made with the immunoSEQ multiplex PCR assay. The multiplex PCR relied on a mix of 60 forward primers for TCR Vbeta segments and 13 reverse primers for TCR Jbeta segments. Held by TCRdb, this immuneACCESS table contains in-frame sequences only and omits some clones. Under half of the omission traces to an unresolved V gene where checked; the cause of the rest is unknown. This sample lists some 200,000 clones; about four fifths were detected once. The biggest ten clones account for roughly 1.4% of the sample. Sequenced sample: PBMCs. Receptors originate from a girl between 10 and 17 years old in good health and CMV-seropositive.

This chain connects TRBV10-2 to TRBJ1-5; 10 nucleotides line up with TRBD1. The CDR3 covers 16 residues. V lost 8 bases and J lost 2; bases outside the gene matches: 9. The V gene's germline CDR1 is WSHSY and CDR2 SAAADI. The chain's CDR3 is CASATGGVWGNQPQHF. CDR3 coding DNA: TGCGCCAGCGCGACAGGGGGCGTTTGGGGCAATCAGCCCCAGCATTTT.

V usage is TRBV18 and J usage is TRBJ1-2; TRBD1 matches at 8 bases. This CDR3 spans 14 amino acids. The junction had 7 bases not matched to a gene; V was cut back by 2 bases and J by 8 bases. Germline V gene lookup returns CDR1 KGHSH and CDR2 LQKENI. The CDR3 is CASSPARGPQGYTF. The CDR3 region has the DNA TGTGCCAGCTCACCAGCCAGGGGGCCACAGGGCTACACCTTC.

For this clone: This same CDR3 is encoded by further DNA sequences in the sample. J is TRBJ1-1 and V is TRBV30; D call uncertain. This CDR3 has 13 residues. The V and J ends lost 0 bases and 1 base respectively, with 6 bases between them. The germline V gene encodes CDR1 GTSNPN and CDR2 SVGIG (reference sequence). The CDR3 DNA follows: TGTGCCTGGAGTGTGGGAGGGAACACTGAAGCTTTCTTT. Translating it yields CAWSVGGNTEAFF.

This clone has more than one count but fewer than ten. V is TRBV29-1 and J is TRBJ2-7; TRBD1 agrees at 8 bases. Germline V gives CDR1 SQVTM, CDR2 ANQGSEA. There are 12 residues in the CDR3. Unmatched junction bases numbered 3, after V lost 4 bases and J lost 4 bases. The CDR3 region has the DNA TGCAGCGTTGCGACAGGGGATTACGAGCAGTACTTC. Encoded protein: CSVATGDYEQYF.

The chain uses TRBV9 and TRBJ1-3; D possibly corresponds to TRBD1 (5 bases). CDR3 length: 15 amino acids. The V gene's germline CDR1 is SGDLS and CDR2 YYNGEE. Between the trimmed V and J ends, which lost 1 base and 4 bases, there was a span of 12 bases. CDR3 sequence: CASSVQGLVGNTIYF. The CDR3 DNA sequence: TGTGCCAGCAGCGTACAGGGTCTGGTCGGAAACACCATATATTTT.

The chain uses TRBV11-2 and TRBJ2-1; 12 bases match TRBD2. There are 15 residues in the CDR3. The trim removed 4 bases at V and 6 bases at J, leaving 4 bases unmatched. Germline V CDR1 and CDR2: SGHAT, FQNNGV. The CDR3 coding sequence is TGTGCCAGCAGCTATCTAGCGGGGGGGCCCAATGAGCAGTTCTTC. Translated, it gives CASSYLAGGPNEQFF.

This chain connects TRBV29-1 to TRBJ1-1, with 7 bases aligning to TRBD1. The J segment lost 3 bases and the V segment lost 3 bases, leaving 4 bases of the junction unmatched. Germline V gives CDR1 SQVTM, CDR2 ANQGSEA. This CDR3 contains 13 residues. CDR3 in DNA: TGCAGCGTTGATCAGACAGGGTACACTGAAGCTTTCTTT. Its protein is CSVDQTGYTEAFF.

The CDR3 DNA is TGCGCCAGCAGCTTGCTAGCGGGGGGCGGAGAGCAGTACTTC. Residues: CASSLLAGGGEQYF. The chain uses TRBV5-1 and TRBJ2-5; 11 bases line up with TRBD2. The germline CDR1 and CDR2 sequences are SGHRS and YFSETQ. The CDR3 is made up of 14 amino acids. With 1 base clipped from V and 11 bases from J, the junction kept 7 bases outside the gene matches.

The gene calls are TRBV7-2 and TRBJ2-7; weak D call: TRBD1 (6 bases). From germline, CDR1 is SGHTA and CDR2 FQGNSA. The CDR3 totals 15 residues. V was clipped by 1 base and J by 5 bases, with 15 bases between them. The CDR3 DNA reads TGTGCCAGCAGCTTAGTCCTTTGGGCAGGGGACGAGCAGTACTTC. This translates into CASSLVLWAGDEQYF.

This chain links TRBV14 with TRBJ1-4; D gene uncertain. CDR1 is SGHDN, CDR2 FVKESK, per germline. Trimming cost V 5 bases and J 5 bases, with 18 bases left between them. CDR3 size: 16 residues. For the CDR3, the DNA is TGTGCCAGCAGCAAACGAACGTCAAGGAGGAATGAAAAACTGTTTTTT. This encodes CASSKRTSRRNEKLFF.

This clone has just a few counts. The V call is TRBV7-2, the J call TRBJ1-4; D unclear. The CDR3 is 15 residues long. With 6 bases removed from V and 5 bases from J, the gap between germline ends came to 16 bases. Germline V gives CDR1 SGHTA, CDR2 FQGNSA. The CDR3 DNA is TGTGCCAGCAGGCGAACCCGGTCCATCAATGAAAAACTGTTTTTT. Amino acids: CASRRTRSINEKLFF.

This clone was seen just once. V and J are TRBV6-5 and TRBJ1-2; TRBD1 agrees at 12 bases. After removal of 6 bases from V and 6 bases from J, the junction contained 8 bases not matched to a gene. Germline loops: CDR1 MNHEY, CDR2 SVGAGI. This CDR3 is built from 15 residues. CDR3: CASSLIGTGGDGYTF. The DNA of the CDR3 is TGTGCCAGCAGCCTAATCGGGACAGGGGGCGATGGCTACACCTTC.

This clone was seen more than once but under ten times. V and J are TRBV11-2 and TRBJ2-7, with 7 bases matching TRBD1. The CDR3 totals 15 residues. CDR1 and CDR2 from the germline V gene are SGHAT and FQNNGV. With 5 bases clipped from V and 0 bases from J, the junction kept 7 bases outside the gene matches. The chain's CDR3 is CASSLTRDSSYEQYF. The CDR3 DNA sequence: TGTGCCAGCAGCCTTACCCGGGACAGCTCCTACGAGCAGTACTTC.